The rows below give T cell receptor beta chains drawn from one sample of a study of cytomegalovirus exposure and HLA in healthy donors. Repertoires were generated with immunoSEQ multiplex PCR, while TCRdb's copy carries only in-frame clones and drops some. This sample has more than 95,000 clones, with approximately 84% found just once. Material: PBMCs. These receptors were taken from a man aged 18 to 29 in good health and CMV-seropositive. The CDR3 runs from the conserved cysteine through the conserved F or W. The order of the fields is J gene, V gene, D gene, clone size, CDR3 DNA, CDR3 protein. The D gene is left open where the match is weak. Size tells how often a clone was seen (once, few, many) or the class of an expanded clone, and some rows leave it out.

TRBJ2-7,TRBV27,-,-,TGTGCCAGGGGTGTGGAACGGACTGCCAAAAGTACACTACGTAGACTTTTAACCGGGCAGTACTTC,CARGVERTAKSTLRRLLTGQYF
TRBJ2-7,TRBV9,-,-,TGTGCCAGCAGGAGGGACTTGAGCTCCTACGAGCAGTACTTC,CASRRDLSSYEQYF
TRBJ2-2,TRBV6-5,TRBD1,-,TGTGCCAGCAGTGGCGACAGGGGGGGTCCCGGGGAGCTGTTTTTT,CASSGDRGGPGELFF
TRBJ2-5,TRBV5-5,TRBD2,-,TGTGCCAGCAGCCACCGACTAGCGGGGGGGCCCGAGGAGACCCAGTACTTC,CASSHRLAGGPEETQYF
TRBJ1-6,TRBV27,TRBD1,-,TGTGCCAGCAGGAGGGACAGGGGTAATTCACCCCTCCACTTT,CASRRDRGNSPLHF
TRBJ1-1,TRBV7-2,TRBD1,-,TGTGCCAGCAGCTTACAGGGACAGGGAAAAGCTTTCTTT,CASSLQGQGKAFF
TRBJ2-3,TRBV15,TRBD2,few,TGTGCCACCAGCAGGGAGGGACTAGCGGGAGGTGCAGATACGCAGTATTTT,CATSREGLAGGADTQYF
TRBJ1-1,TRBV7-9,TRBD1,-,TGTGCCAGCAGCTTTATCGACAGGGGAGAAGCTTTCTTT,CASSFIDRGEAFF
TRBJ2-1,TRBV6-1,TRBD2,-,TGTGCCAGCAGTGGAAGTAGCGGGTCGAGCTCCTACAATGAGCAGTTCTTC,CASSGSSGSSSYNEQFF
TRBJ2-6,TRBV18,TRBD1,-,TGTGCCAGCTCACACACCAGGGACAGGGGTTCTGGGGCCAACGTCCTGACTTTC,CASSHTRDRGSGANVLTF
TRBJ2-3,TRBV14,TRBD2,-,TGTGCCAGCAGCCACGACCCGGGACTAGCGGTCTCCAGCACAGATACGCAGTATTTT,CASSHDPGLAVSSTDTQYF
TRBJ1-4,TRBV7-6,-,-,TGTGCCAGCAGCTTACTAGACAGTGAAAAACTGTTTTTT,CASSLLDSEKLFF
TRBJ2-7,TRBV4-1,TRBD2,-,TGCGCCAGCAGCCAAGAACCGGGTAGCGGGACCCGAGTCTCTCTCTACGAGCAGTACTTC,CASSQEPGSGTRVSLYEQYF
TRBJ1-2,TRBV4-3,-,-,TGCGCCAGCAGCCACCGAGAGGGTGGCTACACCTTC,CASSHREGGYTF
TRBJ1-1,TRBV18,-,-,TGTGCCAGCTCACTCACGAGTTCTGGGGCCCTAAACACTGAAGCTTTCTTT,CASSLTSSGALNTEAFF
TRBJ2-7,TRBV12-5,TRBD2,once,TGTGCTAGTGGTCCCCGGGAGGGGTCCTACGAGCAGTACTTC,CASGPREGSYEQYF
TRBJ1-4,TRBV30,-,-,TGTGCCTGGAGTGTACAGAATAATGAAAAACTGTTTTTT,CAWSVQNNEKLFF
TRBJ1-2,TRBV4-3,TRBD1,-,TGCGCCAGCAGCTCCGCCGGGACAGAAATAAACTATGGCTACACCTTC,CASSSAGTEINYGYTF
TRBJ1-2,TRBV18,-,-,TGTGCCAGCTCACCGCCGCAGCAGGGGCGATATGGCTACACCTTC,CASSPPQQGRYGYTF
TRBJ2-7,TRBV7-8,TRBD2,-,TGTGCCAGCAGCCAGGGACTAGCGGGAGTATCAACTTTC,CASSQGLAGVSTF
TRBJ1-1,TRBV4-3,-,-,TGCGCCAGCAGCCAAGCTTCGGGGGGGACTGAAGCTTTCTTT,CASSQASGGTEAFF
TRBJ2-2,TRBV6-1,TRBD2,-,TGTGCCAGCAGTGCGGGACTAGCGGAGAACACCGGGGAGCTGTTTTTT,CASSAGLAENTGELFF
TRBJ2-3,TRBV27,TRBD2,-,TGTGCCAGCAGTTCCGCCTCTGATAGCGGGGGCACAGATACGCAGTATTTT,CASSSASDSGGTDTQYF
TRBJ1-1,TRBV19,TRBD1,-,TGTGCCAGTAGGGAGGGACAGGGGGTCTCGTGGACTGAAGCTTTCTTT,CASREGQGVSWTEAFF
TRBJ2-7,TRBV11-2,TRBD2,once,TGTGCCAGCAGCCTCGGGACTAGCGTATACTACGAGCAGTACTTC,CASSLGTSVYYEQYF
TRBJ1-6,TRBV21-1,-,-,TGTGCCAGCAGCAAAGTGACGGGGGGACATGAGGTTCCACCCCTCCACTTT,CASSKVTGGHEVPPLHF
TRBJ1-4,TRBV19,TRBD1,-,TGTGCCAGTAGTAATTCACAACAGGGGAGGAACGAAAAACTGTTTTTT,CASSNSQQGRNEKLFF
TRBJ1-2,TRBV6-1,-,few,TGTGCCAGCAGGCCAGGGGATGGCTACACCTTC,CASRPGDGYTF
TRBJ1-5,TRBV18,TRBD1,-,TGTGCCAGCTCTCTAGACAGGGGATATCAGCCCCAGCATTTT,CASSLDRGYQPQHF